These 14 T cell receptor beta chains were all obtained from the same sample, sequenced in a study of CD8 T cells in ankylosing spondylitis. These receptors have no known antigen. Study findings and constraints: For ankylosing spondylitis blood, a TCR beta motif of 7 or 8 highly homologous variants appeared characteristic.

Via MiXCR, TCRdb re-called the 5' RACE reads, giving one row per CDR3 protein. Of some 700,000 distinct CDR3 sequences listed, around a fifth are singletons. The sample comprised blood, either unsorted or a sorted T cell fraction (not recorded which). These receptors were obtained from a male donor with ankylosing spondylitis.

This sequence joins TRBV11-3 and TRBJ2-5; 8 bases agree with TRBD1. The ends lost 5 bases at V and 5 bases at J; junction bases unmatched: 10. The CDR3 loop spans 15 amino acids. The germline CDR1 and CDR2 sequences are SGHNT and YENEEA. CDR3 amino acids: CASSPRDRLGETQYF. For the CDR3, the DNA is TGTGCCAGCAGCCCTAGGGACAGGTTGGGGGAGACCCAGTACTTC. Based on the CDR3 plus reference TRBV11-3 and TRBJ2-5, the full variable domain is EAGVVQSPRYKIIEKKQPVAFWCNPISGHNTLYWYLQNLGQGPELLIRYENEEAVDDSQLPKDRFSAERLKGVDSTLKIQPAELGDSAVYLCASSPRDRLGETQYFGPGTRLLVL.

V and J are TRBV5-1 and TRBJ2-1; D not certain. There are 15 residues in the CDR3. The V end was cut by 0 bases, the J end by 5 bases, with 12 bases between. The germline CDR1 and CDR2 sequences are SGHRS and YFSETQ. The CDR3 nucleotides read TGCGCCAGCAGCTTGGGGTTAACCTTGCACAATGAGCAGTTCTTC. It encodes CASSLGLTLHNEQFF.

The table lists this clonotype with a few counts. This rearrangement joins TRBV7-2 to TRBJ2-2; no reliable D call. V was cut by 5 bases and J by 0 bases, with 10 bases left in between. The germline V gene encodes CDR1 SGHTA and CDR2 FQGNSA. The CDR3 extends over 15 amino acids. DNA of the CDR3: TGTGCCAGCAGCCCCCGTAGGACGAACACCGGGGAGCTGTTTTTT. Its protein is CASSPRRTNTGELFF.

The V gene is TRBV27, the J gene TRBJ1-6; unclear D gene. In germline, CDR1 is MNHEY, CDR2 SMNVEV (reference sequence). The CDR3 is 16 residues long. V was clipped by 6 bases and J by 0 bases, with 12 bases between them. Written as DNA, the CDR3 is TGTGCCAGCAGGATTTACGCGAGCTCCTATAATTCACCCCTCCACTTT. Protein sequence: CASRIYASSYNSPLHF.

This clonotype was recorded a few times. V gene TRBV12-3 or TRBV12-4 combines with J gene TRBJ1-6, with 7 bases identical to TRBD1. The CDR3 has 14 residues. V gave up 3 bases and J gave up 10 bases; unmatched junction bases: 6. CDR3 sequence reads: CASSFDREFSPLHF. As DNA, the CDR3 is TGTGCCAGCAGTTTTGACAGGGAGTTCTCACCCCTCCACTTT.

The V call is TRBV4-1, the J call TRBJ1-5; TRBD1 matches 8 bases. Germline V CDR1 and CDR2: MGHRA, YSYEKL. The V and J ends lost 3 bases and 2 bases, in that order; junction bases with no gene match: 6. The CDR3 sequence is 16 residues long. CDR3 in amino acids: CASSQGPTGGNQPQHF. DNA of the CDR3: TGCGCCAGCAGCCAGGGTCCGACAGGGGGCAATCAGCCCCAGCATTTT.

This clonotype was counted between two and nine times. This chain connects TRBV12-3 or TRBV12-4 to TRBJ2-3; 11 nucleotides line up with TRBD2. With V trimmed by 4 bases and J by 5 bases, 14 bases remained unmatched. The CDR3 length is 18 residues. The CDR3, as DNA: TGTGCCAGCAGTTCTGGGACTAGCGGTCCCAACGTGGGAGATACGCAGTATTTT. This gives the protein CASSSGTSGPNVGDTQYF.

This chain links TRBV29-1 with TRBJ1-5; 9 bases are a match to TRBD1. Germline V gene lookup returns CDR1 SQVTM and CDR2 ANQGSEA. V trimming: 6 bases; J trimming: 4 bases; junction bases outside the gene matches: 4. This CDR3 region has 13 residues. The CDR3 bases are TGCAGCGTAGCACAGGGGGCGAATCAGCCCCAGCATTTT. Translation gives CSVAQGANQPQHF.

This chain connects TRBV20-1 to TRBJ2-7; D may match TRBD1 or TRBD2 (6 bases each). Trimming removed 3 bases at V and 5 bases at J, with 17 bases between. Germline CDR1 DFQATT, CDR2 SNEGSKA (reference sequence). The CDR3 is made up of 14 amino acids. CDR3 region: CSARGGSTLDEQYF. The CDR3 DNA follows: TGCAGTGCTAGGGGGGGCTCAACTTTGGACGAGCAGTACTTC.

This chain links TRBV15 with TRBJ2-7; D may be TRBD1 or TRBD2 (5 bases each). Germline lookup yields CDR1 LNHNV and CDR2 YYDKDF (reference sequence). The CDR3 extends over 17 amino acids. V lost 1 base and J lost 0, with 16 bases in between. CDR3 loop: CATSRGGAGTASYEQYF. As DNA, the CDR3 is TGTGCCACCAGCAGAGGGGGAGCCGGGACGGCCTCCTACGAGCAGTACTTC.

V gene TRBV4-1 combines with J gene TRBJ1-4; 9 bases are shared with TRBD1. The J segment lost 7 bases and the V segment lost 2 bases, leaving 5 bases of the junction unmatched. The CDR3 sequence is 15 residues long. Looked up from germline, CDR1 is MGHRA and CDR2 is YSYEKL. CDR3 protein: CASSQKTGGVEKLFF. CDR3 sequence (DNA): TGCGCCAGCAGCCAAAAAACAGGGGGCGTTGAAAAACTGTTTTTT.

The chain combines TRBV4-1 with TRBJ2-1, with a tentative D call TRBD2 (6 bases). Trimming left V 0 bases short and J 8 bases short, with 20 bases between. The CDR3 sequence is 17 residues long. The germline V gene encodes CDR1 MGHRA and CDR2 YSYEKL. For the CDR3, the DNA is TGCGCCAGCAGCCAAGACGGAGGCGTAGCGGCCTGGGATGAGCAGTTCTTC. Translating it yields CASSQDGGVAAWDEQFF.

The J gene is TRBJ2-4, the V gene TRBV5-8; D remains ambiguous. Germline-derived CDR1 and CDR2 are SGHTS and YDEGEE. The CDR3 is made up of 17 amino acids. Trimming left V 0 bases short and J 0 bases short, with 13 bases between. CDR3 region: CASSLALQSLAKNIQYF. Here the CDR3 DNA reads TGTGCCAGCAGCTTGGCCCTCCAGTCCCTAGCCAAAAACATTCAGTACTTC.

This chain links TRBV9 with TRBJ2-3; a possible D gene is TRBD2 (6 bases). V was cut by 3 bases and J by 2 bases, with 13 bases left in between. Per germline, CDR1 SGDLS and CDR2 YYNGEE. The CDR3 totals 15 residues. The DNA of the CDR3 is TGTGCCAGCAGCGGGGATGGAGGGGTCACAGATACGCAGTATTTT. Translation: CASSGDGGVTDTQYF.